This TCR beta chain was recorded in a study of spatial heterogeneity in lung cancer. As for the study in general: Fewer alpha-chain than beta-chain sequences were consistently detected. Strong correlation linked TCR transcript counts in tumor regions to a T cell module score derived from matched bulk RNA-seq.

This clonotype is medium-sized. Its antigen is unknown. Each TCR cDNA molecule carried a unique molecular identifier. One entry per CDR3 protein, called by TCRdb with MiXCR from the 5' RACE reads. Of over 8,500 distinct CDR3 sequences listed, 4.5% to 5.5% are singletons. V dropped 1 base and J dropped 1 base, with 4 bases sitting between them. This CDR3 is 13 amino acids long. Germline V gives CDR1 KGHSH, CDR2 LQKENI. Study outcomes and limitations: Expanded intratumoral alpha and beta TCR counts tracked tumor mutation counts.

Stated time point: sample taken at primary tumor resection. Whole RNA was taken from tumor, nontumor lung or frozen PBMC; it was then sequenced unsorted. The receptor comes from a male donor with early-stage non-small cell lung cancer. This chain links TRBV18 with TRBJ1-1, with no clear D. The material sequenced was lung tumor tissue, taken at surgery. The CDR3, as DNA: TGTGCCAGCTCACCACAGGGGAACACTGAAGCTTTCTTT. Translation: CASSPQGNTEAFF.